Following are 2 T cell receptor beta chains from one sample sequenced in a study of yellow fever vaccine responses in identical twins. In TCRdb, the RT-PCR reads were re-called with MiXCR into one record per CDR3 protein. The sample holds about 34,000 distinct CDR3 sequences, less than 70% seen once. The sequencing here drew on T cells from blood (PBMCs), unsorted or a sorted subset (not recorded which), taken before or after yellow fever vaccination (not recorded which). These receptors all stem from a woman in her late teens or twenties who received the yellow fever vaccine.

The chain is built from TRBV3-1 and TRBJ2-7; 9 positions match TRBD1. The CDR3 runs to 14 residues. CDR1 and CDR2 from the germline V gene are LGHDT and YNNKEL (reference sequence). The J segment lost 4 bases and the V segment lost 5 bases, leaving 6 bases of the junction unmatched. CDR3 DNA sequence: TGTGCCAGCAGCGCCGGGACAGGGTCGTACGAGCAGTACTTC. It encodes CASSAGTGSYEQYF.

This clonotype has more than one count but fewer than ten. J is TRBJ2-7 and V is TRBV11-1; D is undetermined. V lost 4 bases and J lost 0, with 10 bases in between. Germline V gives CDR1 SGHAT, CDR2 FQDESV (reference sequence). There are 14 residues in the CDR3. The CDR3 sequence is CASSSATSSYEQYF. The CDR3 nucleotides are TGTGCCAGCAGCTCCGCCACCAGCTCCTACGAGCAGTACTTC.